The source of this T cell receptor beta chain is a study of CD8 T cells in ankylosing spondylitis. Notes on this clonotype: Antigen unknown.

Quantitative molecular-barcoded 5'-RACE generated the TCR beta libraries. TCRdb used MiXCR to reprocess the 5' RACE reads, holding one entry per CDR3 protein. The sample has 750,000 to 850,000 distinct CDR3 sequences; 12% are singletons. Broader study findings: Some motif variants were previously reported in reactive arthritis synovial fluid and blood. There was a TCR beta motif, made of several highly homologous variants, that appeared characteristic of ankylosing spondylitis blood. Clones linked to disease were reported to show significant enrichment in matched ankylosing spondylitis synovial fluid. Disease-linked clones had a CD8+ phenotype and relatively low frequency in peripheral blood.

Trimming at V came to 2 bases and at J to 5 bases, leaving 1 base not matched to a gene. The CDR3 length is 12 residues. In germline, CDR1 is DFQATT, CDR2 SNEGSKA (reference sequence). The source material was blood, either unsorted or a sorted T cell fraction (not recorded which). This clonotype originated in a male donor with ankylosing spondylitis. The chain carries TRBV20-1 and TRBJ1-2; 8 bases agree with TRBD1. Written as DNA, the CDR3 is TGCAGTGCTAGAAGGACAGGGTATGGCTACACCTTC. Protein product: CSARRTGYGYTF.